Listed below are T cell receptor beta chains from one sample, sequenced in a study of blood T cells in healthy people across ages. TCRdb called the 5' RACE reads again in MiXCR, with one record for every CDR3 protein. The repertoire includes about 630,000 distinct CDR3 sequences, around 21% of them detected once, and roughly 3.6% sits in the top ten. The sequenced sample was blood. These receptor sequences come from a man aged 65 to 79 in good health. Each CDR3 is given with its conserved first and last residue. The D gene is left open where the match is weak. Where a row states a size, it is once, few, many or the class of an expanded clone; other rows omit it.

D | size | J | V | DNA | CDR3
TRBD1 | few | TRBJ1-2 | TRBV20-1 | TGCAGTGCTAGTAGCCTCAGGGGGGACGGCTACACCTTC | CSASSLRGDGYTF
NA | NA | TRBJ2-1 | TRBV29-1 | TGCAGCGTAGAAGGGCAGTTCTTC | CSVEGQFF
NA | NA | TRBJ2-4 | TRBV2 | TGTGCCAGCAGTGACGACACCGTAGCCAAAAACATTCAGTACTTC | CASSDDTVAKNIQYF
NA | NA | TRBJ2-2 | TRBV12-3/TRBV12-4 | TGTGCCAGCAGTGTAGACGACCCAGGCACCGGGGAGCTGTTTTTT | CASSVDDPGTGELFF
NA | few | TRBJ2-1 | TRBV4-3 | TGCGCCAGCAGCCAAGCCCTTAGGGGGGCCTCCTACAATGAGCAGTTCTTC | CASSQALRGASYNEQFF
NA | NA | TRBJ1-5 | TRBV25-1 | TGTGCCAGCAGTGAGGCCGGGAACAATCAGCCCCAGCATTTT | CASSEAGNNQPQHF
TRBD2 | many | TRBJ2-7 | TRBV29-1 | TGCAGCGTTGACGGACTAGCCTACGAGCAGTACTTC | CSVDGLAYEQYF
TRBD2 | few | TRBJ2-5 | TRBV4-1 | TGCGCCAGCAGCCAGGAGCGGGAGAAAGAGACCCAGTACTTC | CASSQEREKETQYF
NA | NA | TRBJ1-1 | TRBV25-1 | TGTGCCAGCACCCTAAACACTGAAGCTTTCTTT | CASTLNTEAFF
NA | few | TRBJ2-1 | TRBV29-1 | TGCAGCGTTCTTACTAATGAGCAGTTCTTC | CSVLTNEQFF
NA | NA | TRBJ2-7 | TRBV14 | TGTGCCAGCAGCCAAGGCGAACCACATTACTACGAGCAGTACTTC | CASSQGEPHYYEQYF
TRBD2 | many | TRBJ2-1 | TRBV13 | TGTGCCAGCAGCTTAGAAGGAGCGGGAAGCTCCTACAATGAGCAGTTCTTC | CASSLEGAGSSYNEQFF
NA | many | TRBJ2-2 | TRBV7-3 | TGTGCCAGCAGCTTTAAGAACACCGGGGAGCTGTTTTTT | CASSFKNTGELFF
NA | NA | TRBJ2-3 | TRBV5-1 | TGCGCCAGCAGCTTGGAGGTACCAGATACGCAGTATTTT | CASSLEVPDTQYF
NA | NA | TRBJ2-5 | TRBV20-1 | TGCAGTGCCCGCGACAGAGTTGGGGGGACCCAGTACTTC | CSARDRVGGTQYF
TRBD2 | NA | TRBJ2-3 | TRBV11-2 | TGCGCCAGCAACCGGACGCTACCGGGACTAGCCCGAGATACGCAGTATTTT | CASNRTLPGLARDTQYF
TRBD2 | few | TRBJ2-3 | TRBV10-3 | TGTGCCATCAGTGATACTAGCGGGAGACGGGATACGCAGTATTTT | CAISDTSGRRDTQYF
NA | NA | TRBJ2-7 | TRBV28 | TGTGCCAGCAGGTCCCAAGGGTACGAGCAGTACTTC | CASRSQGYEQYF
NA | few | TRBJ2-7 | TRBV15 | TGTGCCACCAGCGTGAACCGGGACAAATACGAGCAGTACTTC | CATSVNRDKYEQYF
TRBD1 | NA | TRBJ2-4 | TRBV7-9 | TGTGCCAGCAGCTTAGATTCCCCCTCCCGGAGACAGGGCCTTAAGGACATTCAGTACTTC | CASSLDSPSRRQGLKDIQYF
TRBD2 | few | TRBJ2-1 | TRBV27 | TGTGCCAGCAGTTTCATAGGGACTAGCGGGATCTGGAATGAGCAGTTCTTC | CASSFIGTSGIWNEQFF
TRBD1 | NA | TRBJ1-1 | TRBV12-3/TRBV12-4 | TGTGCCAGCAGCAGACACCGGGACAGAGCTGGGGGCACTGAAGCTTTCTTT | CASSRHRDRAGGTEAFF
NA | NA | TRBJ1-2 | TRBV28 | TGTGCCAGCAGTTTTGAGAGACCCCATGGCTACACCTTC | CASSFERPHGYTF
NA | NA | TRBJ2-2 | TRBV5-1 | TGCGCCAGCAGCTTGAACGGCCAGAACACCGGGGAGCTGTTTTTT | CASSLNGQNTGELFF
TRBD2 | NA | TRBJ2-1 | TRBV29-1 | TGCAGCGTCGAACTAGCGGGAAACGGTGAGCAGTTCTTC | CSVELAGNGEQFF
NA | NA | TRBJ2-3 | TRBV14 | TGTGCCAGCAGCCAATCAATGGGCCAGCAGGTTACGCAGTATTTT | CASSQSMGQQVTQYF
NA | NA | TRBJ2-7 | TRBV29-1 | TGCAGCGTAACCGGGAACTGGGTCGAGCAGTACTTC | CSVTGNWVEQYF
TRBD1 | NA | TRBJ2-5 | TRBV5-1 | TGCGCCAGCAGCCCGCCGGGACAGGGAAGAGAGACCCAGTACTTC | CASSPPGQGRETQYF
TRBD1 | few | TRBJ2-5 | TRBV18 | TGTGCCAGCTCACCCCGGACAGGGTCCGTGGAGACCCAGTACTTC | CASSPRTGSVETQYF
TRBD2 | few | TRBJ2-2 | TRBV7-2 | TGTGCCAGCAGCCCAAGGTCCCAACTAGCGGCACCCGCGGGGGAGCTGTTTTTT | CASSPRSQLAAPAGELFF
TRBD2 | NA | TRBJ2-1 | TRBV14 | TGTGCCAGCAGCCCCCGGACTAGCGGGAGGTTCGGGCAGTTCTTC | CASSPRTSGRFGQFF
NA | NA | TRBJ2-1 | TRBV20-1 | TGCAGTGCTTGCCCTCCCCTCTCCTACAATGAGCAGTTCTTC | CSACPPLSYNEQFF
NA | NA | TRBJ2-7 | TRBV20-1 | TGCAGTGCTAGGCCTCGCGGGTACGAGCAGTACTTC | CSARPRGYEQYF
NA | NA | TRBJ2-3 | TRBV15 | TGTGCCACCAGCGAGGGTAGCACAGATACGCAGTATTTT | CATSEGSTDTQYF
TRBD2 | NA | TRBJ2-7 | TRBV4-1 | TGCGCCAGCAGCCAAGATCAATTCGGACTAGCGGGAGTCGAGCAGTACTTC | CASSQDQFGLAGVEQYF
NA | NA | TRBJ1-4 | TRBV5-5 | TGTGCCAGCAGCCCGGAGGTCGGGGGTGGGGAAAAACTGTTTTTT | CASSPEVGGGEKLFF
TRBD1 | NA | TRBJ2-3 | TRBV2 | TGTGCCAGCAGTGAAGCTGGGACAGCAGATACGCAGTATTTT | CASSEAGTADTQYF
NA | few | TRBJ2-4 | TRBV6-5 | TGTGCCAGCTCCCCGGGGAACATTCAGTACTTC | CASSPGNIQYF
NA | NA | TRBJ1-1 | TRBV5-1 | TGCGCCAGCAGCTTGGCACGGCCCACTGAAGCTTTCTTT | CASSLARPTEAFF
TRBD1 | many | TRBJ2-5 | TRBV29-1 | TGCAGCGTTGAAGTTCGGGACAGACAAGAGACCCAGTACTTC | CSVEVRDRQETQYF
NA | few | TRBJ2-7 | TRBV3-1 | TGTGCCAGCAGCCAAGATGGGGGAGCCGAGCAGTACTTC | CASSQDGGAEQYF
TRBD1 | NA | TRBJ2-3 | TRBV5-1 | TGCGCCAGCGGCACGGGACAGGGGTCCCGGGATACGCAGTATTTT | CASGTGQGSRDTQYF
NA | NA | TRBJ1-6 | TRBV6-5 | TGTGCCAGCACCCCAACAGGGTACGGGAATTCACCCCTCCACTTT | CASTPTGYGNSPLHF
NA | NA | TRBJ2-5 | TRBV7-9 | TGTGCCAGCAGCTTCGGACAGCACCAGGAGACCCAGTACTTC | CASSFGQHQETQYF
NA | few | TRBJ1-2 | TRBV7-2 | TGTGCCAGCAGCTTAGCTGTGACAGTAGCTAACTATGGCTACACCTTC | CASSLAVTVANYGYTF
TRBD1 | few | TRBJ1-4 | TRBV7-9 | TGTGCCAGCAGCCGGGACAGTACTAATGAAAAACTGTTTTTT | CASSRDSTNEKLFF
NA | few | TRBJ1-2 | TRBV14 | TGTGCCAGCAGCCAAGATGACTACTGTGGCTACACCTTC | CASSQDDYCGYTF
NA | NA | TRBJ2-2 | TRBV28 | TGTGCCAGCCGCGACAGATTGTGGTCCGGGGAGCTGTTTTTT | CASRDRLWSGELFF